One sample yielded the 14 T cell receptor beta chains listed below, sequenced in a study of cytomegalovirus exposure and HLA in healthy donors. The PCR employed 60 Vbeta primers together with 13 Jbeta primers. Profiled with immunoSEQ multiplex PCR; TCRdb holds only in-frame clones, not every one. This table has over 150,000 clones, roughly four fifths appearing once. The material sequenced was PBMCs. The source of these receptors is a boy between 2 and 10 years old in good health and CMV-seronegative.

The V and J genes are TRBV6-1 and TRBJ1-2, with a tentative D call TRBD1 (6 bases). The V and J ends lost 2 bases and 6 bases respectively, with 10 bases between them. This CDR3 has 13 residues. Germline CDR1 and CDR2: MNHNS and SASEGT. CDR3 bases: TGTGCCAGCAGTGAAATCACAGGGAATGGCTACACCTTC. This translates into CASSEITGNGYTF.

V and J are TRBV6-6 and TRBJ2-7, with D perhaps TRBD2 (6 bases). The ends were cut back, 6 bases at V and 3 bases at J, with 18 bases in the middle. The CDR3 runs 15 residues. Germline V lookup: CDR1 MNHNY, CDR2 SVGAGI (reference sequence). The CDR3 is CASSLIPTSLYEQYF. In DNA, the CDR3 is TGTGCCAGCAGCCTTATCCCGACTAGTCTCTACGAGCAGTACTTC.

This clone has just one count. V is TRBV7-2 and J is TRBJ1-2, with D possibly being TRBD1 (5 bases). CDR3 length: 14 residues. The germline V and J ends were trimmed by 1 base and 3 bases, with 9 bases remaining between them. Germline CDR1 reads SGHTA; CDR2 reads FQGNSA. In DNA, the CDR3 is TGTGCCAGCAGCTTAGTTACGGGGGACTATGGCTACACCTTC. This codes for CASSLVTGDYGYTF. Full variable domain (rest looked up from reference TRBV7-2 and TRBJ1-2): GAGVSQSPSNKVTEKGKDVELRCDPISGHTALYWYRQSLGQGLEFLIYFQGNSAPDKSGLPSDRFSAERTGGSVSTLTIQRTQQEDSAVYLCASSLVTGDYGYTFGSGTRLTVV.

The genes are TRBV19 and TRBJ2-2; 12 bases match TRBD2. V shed 5 bases and J 7 bases; nucleotides not matched to a gene: 8. CDR3 length: 16 residues. Germline CDR1 LNHDA, CDR2 SQIVND (reference sequence). This CDR3 reads CASSRLAGAPGGELFF. CDR3 nucleotide sequence: TGTGCCAGTAGTCGACTAGCGGGGGCCCCTGGCGGGGAGCTGTTTTTT. Drawing the rest from reference TRBV19 and TRBJ2-2, the complete variable domain is DGGITQSPKYLFRKEGQNVTLSCEQNLNHDAMYWYRQDPGQGLRLIYYSQIVNDFQKGDIAEGYSVSREKKESFPLTVTSAQKNPTAFYLCASSRLAGAPGGELFFGEGSRLTVL.

CDR3: CASLGQGPTDTQYF. The CDR3 nucleotides are TGTGCTTCCCTTGGACAGGGGCCCACAGATACGCAGTATTTT. The gene calls are TRBV10-3 and TRBJ2-3; 9 bases agree with TRBD1. Germline V gene sequence: CDR1 ENHRY, CDR2 SYGVKD. This CDR3 is built from 14 residues.

This clone occurred once. J is TRBJ2-5 and V is TRBV9; D might be TRBD2 (5 bases). Germline CDR1 is SGDLS and CDR2 is YYNGEE. With 2 bases removed from V and 2 bases from J, the gap between germline ends came to 7 bases. The length of the CDR3 is 13 residues. The CDR3 sequence is CASSVRGQETQYF. CDR3 DNA sequence: TGTGCCAGCAGCGTTCGGGGACAAGAGACCCAGTACTTC.

The chain's CDR3 is CASSRTGGPYEQYF. The CDR3 region has the DNA TGTGCCAGTAGTAGGACAGGGGGCCCCTACGAGCAGTACTTC. V usage is TRBV19 and J usage is TRBJ2-7; 11 bases are a match to TRBD1. The germline gives CDR1 LNHDA, CDR2 SQIVND (reference sequence). The V and J ends lost 4 bases and 2 bases, in that order; junction bases with no gene match: 1. CDR3 length equals 14 residues.

The gene calls are TRBV7-9 and TRBJ2-3, with a tentative D call TRBD2 (6 bases). This CDR3 is built from 16 residues. Trimming pared 1 base from V and 1 base from J, leaving 12 bases between. CDR1 is SEHNR, CDR2 FQNEAQ, per germline (reference sequence). The CDR3 region has the DNA TGTGCCAGCAGCTTAGGTAGCGGTAGAGGCACAGATACGCAGTATTTT. This sequence encodes CASSLGSGRGTDTQYF.

V gene TRBV6-5 combines with J gene TRBJ2-7; D is undetermined. This CDR3 region has 13 residues. In germline, CDR1 is MNHEY, CDR2 SVGAGI. V was pared by 5 bases and J by 4 bases, with 12 bases between. The CDR3 loop reads CASSREHGYEQYF. CDR3 DNA sequence: TGTGCCAGCAGTCGCGAACACGGGTACGAGCAGTACTTC.

In this sample, this clone turned up once. The rearrangement links TRBV4-1 to TRBJ2-3; perhaps TRBD1 as D (7 bases). V lost 3 bases and J lost 3, with 28 bases in between. Germline V lookup: CDR1 MGHRA, CDR2 YSYEKL. The CDR3 totals 20 residues. The CDR3, as DNA: TGCGCCAGCAGCCACCCGGGTCTCAGGGGGACTCCGGCCAGGACAGATACGCAGTATTTT. Amino acids: CASSHPGLRGTPARTDTQYF.

This rearrangement joins TRBV6-1 to TRBJ1-5; D possibly corresponds to TRBD1 (5 bases). V gave up 4 bases and J gave up 3 bases, with 19 bases separating them. This CDR3 comprises 17 residues. The germline CDR1 and CDR2 sequences are MNHNS and SASEGT. This CDR3 is CASSADSSMWVNQPQHF. For the CDR3, the DNA is TGTGCCAGCAGTGCTGACAGCTCCATGTGGGTCAATCAGCCCCAGCATTTT.

The chain recombines TRBV4-3 with TRBJ2-7; perhaps TRBD2 as D (5 bases). CDR1 is LGHNA and CDR2 is YSLEER in the germline V gene. The CDR3 runs 14 residues. Between the trimmed V and J ends, which lost 4 bases and 2 bases, there was a span of 12 bases. DNA for the CDR3: TGCGCCAGCAGCCGAGGGCTTCCTCCCTACGAGCAGTACTTC. Encoded protein: CASSRGLPPYEQYF.

The chain is built from TRBV5-4 and TRBJ2-7, with TRBD1 matching over 8 bases. With V trimmed by 2 bases and J by 3 bases, 7 bases remained unmatched. CDR1 and CDR2 (germline): SGHNT, YYREEE (reference sequence). The length of the CDR3 is 15 residues. The CDR3 DNA sequence: TGTGCCAGCAGCTTCGGGACAGGACGGGGCTACGAGCAGTACTTC. It specifies CASSFGTGRGYEQYF.

This chain joins TRBV7-6 and TRBJ2-1; weak D call: TRBD2 (6 bases). The CDR3 is 16 amino acids. V lost 3 bases to trimming and J lost 3 bases, with 15 bases between them. Germline values: CDR1 SGHVS, CDR2 FNYEAQ. CDR3 in amino acids: CASSFRSGEGYNEQFF. The CDR3 DNA follows: TGTGCCAGCAGCTTTCGATCGGGGGAAGGCTACAATGAGCAGTTCTTC. Together with reference TRBV7-6 and TRBJ2-1, the CDR3 gives the full variable domain: GAGVSQSPRYKVTKRGQDVALRCDPISGHVSLYWYRQALGQGPEFLTYFNYEAQQDKSGLPNDRFSAERPEGSISTLTIQRTEQRDSAMYRCASSFRSGEGYNEQFFGPGTRLTVL.